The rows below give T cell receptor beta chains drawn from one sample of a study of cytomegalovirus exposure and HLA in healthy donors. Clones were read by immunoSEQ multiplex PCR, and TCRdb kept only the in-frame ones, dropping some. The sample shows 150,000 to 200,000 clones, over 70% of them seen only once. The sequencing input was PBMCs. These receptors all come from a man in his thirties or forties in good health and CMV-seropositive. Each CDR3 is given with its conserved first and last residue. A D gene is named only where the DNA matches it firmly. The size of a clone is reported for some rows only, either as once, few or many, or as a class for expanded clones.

TGTGCCAGCAGCTTAGTTCTTGGGGGGAACAATGAGCAGTTCTTC,CASSLVLGGNNEQFF,few,TRBV7-9,NA,TRBJ2-1,15
TGCGCCAGCTATTTGACAGGAGGTTTGGATGAGCAGTTCTTC,CASYLTGGLDEQFF,NA,TRBV5-1,NA,TRBJ2-1,14
TGTGCCACCAGTCAGGGCACTGAAGCTTTCTTT,CATSQGTEAFF,NA,TRBV6-5,NA,TRBJ1-1,11
TGTGCCTGGACCGGGGTGGGCCTGGGCACTGAAGCTTTCTTT,CAWTGVGLGTEAFF,NA,TRBV30,NA,TRBJ1-1,14
TGTGCCAGCAGCGCCCCGAACGGACTAGCGGGCAACTACGAGCAGTACTTC,CASSAPNGLAGNYEQYF,NA,TRBV11-2,TRBD2,TRBJ2-7,17
TGTGCCTGTTCCCTGTTCAGGGCCAACTATGGCTACACCTTC,CACSLFRANYGYTF,NA,TRBV30,NA,TRBJ1-2,14
TGTGCCAGCAGCGCCAATTATGGCTACACCTTC,CASSANYGYTF,NA,TRBV9,NA,TRBJ1-2,11
TGTGCCAGTAGTCGAGGGAGCGGTGGAAACACCATATATTTT,CASSRGSGGNTIYF,NA,TRBV19,NA,TRBJ1-3,14
TGCGCCAGCAGCCAAGGTTTTAGCGACGATACTCTCTCCTACGAGCAGTACTTC,CASSQGFSDDTLSYEQYF,NA,TRBV4-1,NA,TRBJ2-7,18
TGTGCCAGCAGTTCGGGACAGGGGAATAGTTCACCCCTCCACTTT,CASSSGQGNSSPLHF,NA,TRBV28,TRBD1,TRBJ1-6,15
TGTGCCAGTAGTATAGCGGTCCGAGATCCGGAGACCCAGTACTTC,CASSIAVRDPETQYF,NA,TRBV19,NA,TRBJ2-5,15
TGTGCTAGTGGTTCATCCGGGACACTGAACACCGGGGAGCTGTTTTTT,CASGSSGTLNTGELFF,NA,TRBV12-5,NA,TRBJ2-2,16
TGCGCCAGCAGCTTTGTCGGGAGGGGAGAGACCCAGTACTTC,CASSFVGRGETQYF,NA,TRBV5-1,TRBD2,TRBJ2-5,14
TGTGCCAGCAGTTCCCAAATCGCGGTGACTAGCGGGGGGGCAGATACGCAGTATTTT,CASSSQIAVTSGGADTQYF,NA,TRBV27,TRBD2,TRBJ2-3,19
TGTGCCAGCAGTTCCCGACAGAGCACCTACGAGCAGTACTTC,CASSSRQSTYEQYF,once,TRBV28,NA,TRBJ2-7,14
TGTGCCAGCAGTTCACAATTAGGAGGCAATGAGCAGTTCTTC,CASSSQLGGNEQFF,NA,TRBV25-1,NA,TRBJ2-1,14
TGTGCCAGCAGCCAAAGGGCCGCACTAGCGGGGGGGCGGTACGAGCAGTACTTC,CASSQRAALAGGRYEQYF,NA,TRBV4-2,TRBD2,TRBJ2-7,18
TGTTCCAGCAGCTTAGCGACAGGGGATGACAAAAACATTCAGTACTTC,CSSSLATGDDKNIQYF,few,TRBV7-9,TRBD1,TRBJ2-4,16
TGTGCCAGCAGTTACCAGGGGGACTCTGGGGCCAACGTCCTGACTTTC,CASSYQGDSGANVLTF,NA,TRBV6-6,TRBD1,TRBJ2-6,16
TGTGCCAGCAGCGAGACTAACAGGGCCTTAAGCTATGGCTACACCTTC,CASSETNRALSYGYTF,NA,TRBV9,NA,TRBJ1-2,16
TGTGCCATCAGTGAGAGCGGTGGAGCGAGGAACAATGAGCAGTTCTTC,CAISESGGARNNEQFF,NA,TRBV10-3,NA,TRBJ2-1,16
TGTGCCAGCCAACAGGGACCCTATAGCAATCAGCCCCAGCATTTT,CASQQGPYSNQPQHF,NA,TRBV6-1,NA,TRBJ1-5,15
TGTGCCAGCACCCCCCGTACAGATACGCAGTATTTT,CASTPRTDTQYF,NA,TRBV7-9,NA,TRBJ2-3,12
TGTGCCAGCAGCCCGCTCGGGAGCGGGAGGGCCTTTGGGACAGATACGCAGTATTTT,CASSPLGSGRAFGTDTQYF,NA,TRBV5-6,TRBD2,TRBJ2-3,19
TGTGCCAGAAGGCGTCGCCGGGAAAAAAACTATGGCTACACCTTC,CARRRRREKNYGYTF,NA,TRBV5-3,NA,TRBJ1-2,15
TGTGCCAGCGGACAGGCCAACACAGATACGCAGTATTTT,CASGQANTDTQYF,NA,TRBV2,TRBD1,TRBJ2-3,13
TGTGCCAGCAGCTTATGGACAGGCGGACACGACTATGGCTACACCTTC,CASSLWTGGHDYGYTF,NA,TRBV7-6,TRBD1,TRBJ1-2,16
TGTGCCAGCAGTGAACTTAGCGGGGCCTCCGATACGCAGTATTTT,CASSELSGASDTQYF,NA,TRBV2,TRBD2,TRBJ2-3,15
TGTGCCAGCAGCCGTACAGAGGGTTTTACAGATACGCAGTATTTT,CASSRTEGFTDTQYF,NA,TRBV7-9,NA,TRBJ2-3,15
TGCAGTGCTAGCCGGTTGAATGAGCAGTTCTTC,CSASRLNEQFF,NA,TRBV20-1,NA,TRBJ2-1,11
TGCGCCAGCAGCTTGGGGCAGGGGGCTTCAAATGAGCAGTTCTTC,CASSLGQGASNEQFF,NA,TRBV5-1,TRBD1,TRBJ2-1,15
TGTGCCAGCAGCTTACTTGGGGGGCAAGAGACCCAGTACTTC,CASSLLGGQETQYF,NA,TRBV7-2,NA,TRBJ2-5,14
TGCGCCAGCAGCCAAGATCCAGCGGCCCCCTACAATGAGCAGTTCTTC,CASSQDPAAPYNEQFF,NA,TRBV4-1,NA,TRBJ2-1,16
TGTGCCAGCTCACCAGGACAGCGTAACACCGGGGAGCTGTTTTTT,CASSPGQRNTGELFF,NA,TRBV18,NA,TRBJ2-2,15
TGTGCCAGCAGATTCGGGTCGGTCGGGGAGCTGTTTTTT,CASRFGSVGELFF,NA,TRBV2,NA,TRBJ2-2,13
TGTGCCAGCAGCGTAGCGGTCACAGATACGCAGTATTTT,CASSVAVTDTQYF,once,TRBV9,NA,TRBJ2-3,13
TGTGCCAGCAGCTCTTCGATTGGGACAGGGATAGCTTTCTTT,CASSSSIGTGIAFF,NA,TRBV7-9,TRBD1,TRBJ1-1,14
TGTGCCAGCAGTTACTCAACGACAGGGAGCTCCTACGAGCAGTACTTC,CASSYSTTGSSYEQYF,NA,TRBV6-5,TRBD1,TRBJ2-7,16
TGCGCCAGCAGCTTGGGGGGACAGGGGGATCAGCCCCAGCATTTT,CASSLGGQGDQPQHF,NA,TRBV5-1,TRBD1,TRBJ1-5,15
TGTGCCAGCAGCGGACCCGGGACAGCTTACGAGCAGTACTTC,CASSGPGTAYEQYF,NA,TRBV9,TRBD1,TRBJ2-7,14
TGTGCCAGCAGTTACGGGGGACAGGGAACGTACGGCGAGCAGTACTTC,CASSYGGQGTYGEQYF,NA,TRBV6-5,TRBD1,TRBJ2-7,16
TGCGCCAGCAGCTTGGGGCAGGCAAAAGAGACCCAGTACTTC,CASSLGQAKETQYF,few,TRBV5-1,NA,TRBJ2-5,14
TGTTCCAGCAGCCCCTTCTACTCTATCCGTCGCGGCGAGGAGCAGTTCTTC,CSSSPFYSIRRGEEQFF,NA,TRBV7-9,NA,TRBJ2-1,17
TGTGCCAGCAGCTTCGGTGCAGATACGCAGTATTTT,CASSFGADTQYF,NA,TRBV11-3,NA,TRBJ2-3,12
TGTGCCGGTTCTGGGGAGTCCTATGGCTACACCTTC,CAGSGESYGYTF,NA,TRBV28,NA,TRBJ1-2,12
TGTGCCAGCAGCTTATCCTACCCTGGGGCCAACGTCCTGACTTTC,CASSLSYPGANVLTF,NA,TRBV7-2,NA,TRBJ2-6,15
TGTGCCAGCAGCTTAGAAGTGGGGACTAGCGGGAGGTCACCCTACAATGAGCAGTTCTTC,CASSLEVGTSGRSPYNEQFF,NA,TRBV11-2,TRBD2,TRBJ2-1,20
TGTGCCAGCAGCGTCACGAGCGGGGGGTCCTACAATGAGCAGTTCTTC,CASSVTSGGSYNEQFF,NA,TRBV9,TRBD2,TRBJ2-1,16